A single sample is the source of the 29 T cell receptor beta chains below, sequenced in a study of identical twins. TCRdb re-derived calls from the 5' RACE reads in MiXCR, one entry per CDR3 protein. Of about 690,000 distinct CDR3 sequences in the sample, around 5.7% are singletons; the top ten hold 1.5% to 2%. Sequencing used naive T cells sorted from blood. The receptors were sampled from a young man in good health.

At least ten counts were recorded for this clonotype. The chain recombines TRBV6-1 with TRBJ2-4; TRBD2 matches 10 bases. Germline CDR1 reads MNHNS; CDR2 reads SASEGT. CDR3 length equals 15 residues. V shed 6 bases and J 1 base; nucleotides not matched to a gene: 3. The CDR3: CASRDSGRAKNIQYF. The CDR3, as DNA: TGTGCCAGCAGGGATAGCGGGAGGGCCAAAAACATTCAGTACTTC.

This clonotype turned up a few times. The chain recombines TRBV7-9 with TRBJ2-1, with D perhaps TRBD2 (6 bases). Per germline, CDR1 SEHNR and CDR2 FQNEAQ (reference sequence). V was shortened by 4 bases and J by 2 bases, with 15 bases between the two germline ends. This CDR3 region has 16 residues. DNA of the CDR3: TGTGCCAGCAGCTCGATAAGGGGACTGGCCTACAATGAGCAGTTCTTC. The encoded protein is CASSSIRGLAYNEQFF.

The J gene is TRBJ2-3, the V gene TRBV7-2, with TRBD2 identical over 14 bases. Germline V gives CDR1 SGHTA, CDR2 FQGNSA. After removal of 4 bases from V and 3 bases from J, the junction contained 3 bases not matched to a gene. This CDR3 has 16 amino acids. Here the CDR3 DNA reads TGTGCCAGCAGCTGGGGGACTAGCGGGGGAACAGATACGCAGTATTTT. It is translated as CASSWGTSGGTDTQYF.

At least ten counts were recorded for this clonotype. This chain connects TRBV12-3 or TRBV12-4 to TRBJ2-5, with D hard to call. CDR3 length: 14 amino acids. Trimming took off 3 bases at V and 4 bases at J, with 12 bases between the two ends. CDR3 protein: CASSLWGFTETQYF. The CDR3 DNA follows: TGTGCCAGCAGTTTGTGGGGTTTCACAGAGACCCAGTACTTC.

This clonotype occurred many times. This chain joins TRBV7-2 and TRBJ2-3, with TRBD2 matching over 8 bases. This CDR3 spans 15 amino acids. The germline V gene has CDR1 SGHTA and CDR2 FQGNSA. V lost 5 bases and J lost 2; bases outside the gene matches: 6. CDR3 nucleotide sequence: TGTGCCAGCAGCCCCCGGGGGGGGGACACAGATACGCAGTATTTT. Encoded protein: CASSPRGGDTDTQYF.

A few counts support this clonotype. The V call is TRBV5-1, the J call TRBJ2-2; D remains ambiguous. Per the germline V gene, CDR1 is SGHRS and CDR2 is YFSETQ. Trimming cost V 1 base and J 7 bases, with 5 bases left between them. The CDR3 extends over 12 amino acids. In DNA, the CDR3 is TGCGCCAGCAGCTTGCTTCACGGGGAGCTGTTTTTT. Its translation: CASSLLHGELFF.

This clonotype showed up many times. The chain's CDR3 is CASSHPRVAGSYEQYF. For the CDR3, the DNA is TGTGCCAGCAGCCATCCCCGGGTAGCGGGCTCCTACGAGCAGTACTTC. V gene TRBV4-2 combines with J gene TRBJ2-7; 7 nucleotides match TRBD2. There are 16 residues in the CDR3. The junction had 8 bases not matched to a gene; V was cut back by 3 bases and J by 0 bases. Germline loops: CDR1 LGHNA, CDR2 YNFKEQ.

This clonotype was counted ten times or more. The rearrangement joins TRBV15 to TRBJ2-1; D is unresolved. The CDR3 runs to 8 residues. The germline V gene encodes CDR1 LNHNV and CDR2 YYDKDF (reference sequence). With 6 bases removed from V and 13 bases from J, the gap between germline ends came to 4 bases. The CDR3 DNA sequence: TGTGCCACCAGACAACAGTTCTTC. It specifies CATRQQFF.

This clonotype was counted at least ten times. The rearrangement joins TRBV20-1 to TRBJ2-1, with 8 nucleotides matching TRBD2. V lost 6 bases and J lost 7; bases outside the gene matches: 20. This CDR3 contains 17 residues. In germline, CDR1 is DFQATT, CDR2 SNEGSKA (reference sequence). CDR3 coding DNA: TGCAGTGCAGACGCCGCGGGGAGCGGGAGCCTCGGGAATGAGCAGTTCTTC. This codes for CSADAAGSGSLGNEQFF.

This clonotype showed up many times. This rearrangement joins TRBV20-1 to TRBJ2-3; 7 bases match TRBD2. The CDR3 has 17 residues. Looked up from germline, CDR1 is DFQATT and CDR2 is SNEGSKA (reference sequence). J was trimmed by 2 bases and V by 6 bases; bases with no gene match: 17. The CDR3 here is CSARPVREGRHTDTQYF. The CDR3 DNA reads as TGCAGTGCGCGTCCTGTCAGGGAGGGGCGCCACACAGATACGCAGTATTTT.

With regard to this clonotype: A much larger clonotype is one base distant, so this may be a read error. This chain uses TRBV24-1 with TRBJ2-7, with 10 bases that match TRBD1. The CDR3 sequence is 13 residues long. With 10 bases clipped from V and 5 bases from J, the junction kept 7 bases outside the gene matches. The germline CDR1 and CDR2 sequences are KGHDR and SFDVKD. Written as DNA, the CDR3 is TGTGCCACACGGACAGGGGGTCGGGACGAGCAGTACTTC. This gives the protein CATRTGGRDEQYF.

At least ten counts were recorded for this clonotype. V gene TRBV12-3 or TRBV12-4 combines with J gene TRBJ2-3; D is unresolved. V lost 8 bases to trimming and J lost 4 bases, with 7 bases between them. The CDR3 consists of 11 residues. The CDR3: CASRFSDTQYF. The CDR3 DNA is TGTGCCAGCCGCTTCTCAGATACGCAGTATTTT.

This clonotype was detected ten times or more. J is TRBJ2-1 and V is TRBV12-3 or TRBV12-4, with 7 bases lining up with TRBD2. The CDR3 consists of 13 residues. V shed 6 bases, J shed 5 bases, and the junction held 4 bases outside the gene matches. The CDR3 here is CASSGEGHNEQFF. CDR3 coding DNA: TGTGCCAGCAGCGGGGAGGGCCACAATGAGCAGTTCTTC.

This clonotype was counted many times. The chain employs TRBV18 and TRBJ2-5; D is unclear. V dropped 3 bases and J dropped 2 bases, with 10 bases sitting between them. The CDR3 contains 14 residues. Germline V gene data show CDR1 as KGHSH and CDR2 as LQKENI. The CDR3 reads CASSPVSVQETQYF. DNA for the CDR3: TGTGCCAGCTCACCGGTTTCAGTACAAGAGACCCAGTACTTC.

On this clonotype itself: This may be a read error: a much more frequent sequence differs by one nucleotide. The rearrangement uses TRBV4-1 and TRBJ1-2; no reliable D call. The V end was cut by 3 bases, the J end by 2 bases, with 16 bases between. Germline V gives CDR1 MGHRA, CDR2 YSYEKL. This CDR3 is 16 amino acids long. The DNA of the CDR3 is TGCGCCAGCAGCCATGTGGGGAGTGGCGGAAACTATGGCTACACCTTC. Residues: CASSHVGSGGNYGYTF.

At least ten counts were recorded for this clonotype. The rearrangement uses TRBV7-2 and TRBJ1-5; D not resolved. The CDR3 has 13 residues. Trimming stripped 6 bases from V and 7 bases from J, with 13 bases between. Germline V CDR1 and CDR2: SGHTA, FQGNSA. CDR3 sequence: CASSPTSRQPQHF. CDR3 DNA: TGTGCCAGCAGTCCAACGTCGAGGCAGCCCCAGCATTTT.

Worth noting for this clonotype: A read error is possible here, since a much larger clone lies one base away. The J gene is TRBJ2-7, the V gene TRBV3-1, with a weak D call TRBD1 (6 bases). CDR1 LGHDT and CDR2 YNNKEL come from the germline V gene (reference sequence). The V end was cut by 3 bases, the J end by 7 bases, with 13 bases between. The CDR3 has 13 residues. Here the CDR3 DNA reads TGTGCCAGCAGCCAGTACAGGGCAGGAGAGCAGTACTTC. Its translation is CASSQYRAGEQYF.

The chain employs TRBV12-3 or TRBV12-4 and TRBJ2-3; 8 bases are a match to TRBD1. Losses at the gene ends were 6 bases for V and 3 bases for J; bases not matched to a gene: 11. The CDR3 is 16 amino acids. This CDR3 reads CASRPLQGAPTDTQYF. Here the CDR3 DNA reads TGTGCCAGCAGGCCCCTCCAGGGGGCCCCTACAGATACGCAGTATTTT.

Ten or more counts support this clonotype. The chain carries TRBV9 and TRBJ2-1, with D perhaps matching TRBD1 (6 bases). Germline CDR1 reads SGDLS; CDR2 reads YYNGEE. This CDR3 has 14 amino acids. V lost 3 bases, J lost 6 bases, and 13 bases lay in between. The CDR3 spells CASSAPGDVNEQFF. CDR3 bases: TGTGCCAGCAGCGCCCCAGGGGATGTCAATGAGCAGTTCTTC.

The chain couples TRBV4-3 to TRBJ2-3; possibly TRBD2 for D (6 bases). Trimming pared 1 base from V and 6 bases from J, leaving 20 bases between. The CDR3 extends over 17 amino acids. Germline V lookup: CDR1 LGHNA, CDR2 YSLEER. This CDR3 reads CASSQGLDPGGWDTQYF. The CDR3 DNA is TGCGCCAGCAGCCAAGGTCTGGACCCCGGGGGATGGGATACGCAGTATTTT.

The gene calls are TRBV5-1 and TRBJ2-2; D might be TRBD1 or TRBD2, each matching 5 bases. The CDR3 consists of 16 residues. Germline-derived CDR1 and CDR2 are SGHRS and YFSETQ. V dropped 1 base and J dropped 13 bases, with 23 bases sitting between them. The CDR3 here is CASSLSGTLIEGALFF. The DNA for the CDR3 is TGCGCCAGCAGCTTGTCCGGGACCCTCATCGAGGGTGCGCTGTTTTTT.

This chain links TRBV4-2 with TRBJ2-5; maybe TRBD2 (6 bases). V lost 4 bases and J lost 3, with 15 bases in between. The germline V gene has CDR1 LGHNA and CDR2 YNFKEQ. The CDR3 sequence is 15 residues long. DNA of the CDR3: TGTGCCAGCAGCCTTCCGGGGGACTCAAAAGAGACCCAGTACTTC. Translating gives CASSLPGDSKETQYF.

This clonotype was counted only a few times. This chain joins TRBV20-1 and TRBJ2-2; TRBD1 matches 10 bases. J was trimmed by 2 bases and V by 1 base; bases with no gene match: 10. From germline, CDR1 is DFQATT and CDR2 SNEGSKA (reference sequence). CDR3 length: 18 residues. The DNA for the CDR3 is TGCAGTGCTAGAGGTCGGGACAGGGGACATTCAAACACCGGGGAGCTGTTTTTT. This gives the protein CSARGRDRGHSNTGELFF.

This clonotype has ten or more counts. The V call is TRBV5-1, the J call TRBJ1-1; a possible D gene is TRBD1 (6 bases). Germline CDR1 reads SGHRS; CDR2 reads YFSETQ. V dropped 4 bases and J dropped 0 bases, with 10 bases sitting between them. There are 14 residues in the CDR3. CDR3 sequence: CASSGQPLNTEAFF. The CDR3 DNA follows: TGCGCCAGCAGCGGACAGCCCTTGAACACTGAAGCTTTCTTT.

This clonotype was recorded many times. The V and J genes are TRBV10-3 and TRBJ1-2; perhaps TRBD1 as D (5 bases). The CDR3 consists of 12 residues. Germline V CDR1 and CDR2: ENHRY, SYGVKD. V lost 0 bases and J lost 8, with 7 bases in between. The CDR3 coding sequence is TGTGCCATCAGTGAGTCCAGGGACGGCTACACCTTC. This translates into CAISESRDGYTF.

This clonotype was counted a few times. This chain joins TRBV7-2 and TRBJ2-5; D perhaps matches TRBD2 (5 bases). CDR3 length: 18 residues. V lost 3 bases, J lost 4 bases, and 24 bases lay in between. The germline gives CDR1 SGHTA, CDR2 FQGNSA. The CDR3 DNA reads TGTGCCAGCAGCTTTAGCTCCCGGACTTATACCTTCTCAGAGACCCAGTACTTC. It translates to CASSFSSRTYTFSETQYF.

This clonotype appeared a few times. This rearrangement joins TRBV5-1 to TRBJ2-1; 10 bases agree with TRBD2. V dropped 5 bases and J dropped 4; count of bases not matched to a gene: 6. Germline CDR1 and CDR2: SGHRS and YFSETQ. The CDR3 extends over 15 amino acids. This chain's CDR3 is CASRFTSGEYNEQFF. In DNA, the CDR3 is TGCGCCAGCAGGTTCACTAGCGGGGAATACAATGAGCAGTTCTTC.

This clonotype was observed a few times. The rearrangement uses TRBV20-1 and TRBJ2-7; D is unresolved. CDR1 DFQATT and CDR2 SNEGSKA come from the germline V gene (reference sequence). The length of the CDR3 is 14 residues. V shed 3 bases and J shed 0 bases, with 12 bases lying between them. The CDR3 region is CSASLLGPSYEQYF. The DNA for the CDR3 is TGCAGTGCTAGTCTCTTGGGTCCCTCCTACGAGCAGTACTTC.

The chain links TRBV20-1 to TRBJ1-1, with unresolved D. V lost 3 bases and J 1 base, leaving 9 bases between the germline ends. CDR3 length: 13 amino acids. Germline V gene lookup returns CDR1 DFQATT and CDR2 SNEGSKA (reference sequence). The CDR3, as DNA: TGCAGTGCTAGTAGGGCAGCGAACACTGAAGCTTTCTTT. It specifies CSASRAANTEAFF.